The TCR beta chain described here comes from a study of cytomegalovirus exposure and HLA in healthy donors. Vbeta (60) and Jbeta (13) primers were used in the PCR. TCRdb's copy holds only in-frame clones and misses some; the assay was immunoSEQ multiplex PCR. The table records 200,000 to 250,000 clones, 65% to 85% of them present only once. Regarding this clone: Its target is unknown.

V shed 4 bases and J shed 7 bases, with 7 bases lying between them. This CDR3 is 11 amino acids long. CDR1 is SEHNR and CDR2 is FQNEAQ in the germline V gene (reference sequence). Overall study results and limits: A later analysis linked a missense DCLRE1C variant to TCR beta V- and J-gene trimming.

The sample consisted of PBMCs. This sequence joins TRBV7-9 and TRBJ1-1; no firm D call. This TCR was recovered from a boy between 2 and 10 years old in good health and CMV-seronegative. The CDR3, as DNA: TGTGCCAGCAGCTCCGCAGGTGAAGCTTTCTTT. Its translation is CASSSAGEAFF.